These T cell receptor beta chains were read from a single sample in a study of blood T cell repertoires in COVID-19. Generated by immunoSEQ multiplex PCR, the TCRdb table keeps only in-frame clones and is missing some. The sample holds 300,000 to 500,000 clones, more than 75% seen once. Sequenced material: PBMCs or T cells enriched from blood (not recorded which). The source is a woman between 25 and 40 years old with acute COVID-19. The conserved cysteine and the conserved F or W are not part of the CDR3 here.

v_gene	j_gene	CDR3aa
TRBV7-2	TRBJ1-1	ASSLSGNTEAF
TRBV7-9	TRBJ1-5	ASSLGGPKPQH
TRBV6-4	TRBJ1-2	ASRGDRGGYT
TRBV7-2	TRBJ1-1	ASSLVTGQIVAF
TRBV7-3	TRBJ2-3	ASSSGGADDTQY
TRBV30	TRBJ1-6	AWSVSVAGERNSPLH
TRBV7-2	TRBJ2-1	ASSFVQQGFPEQF
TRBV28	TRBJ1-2	ASSQNSKYNYGYT
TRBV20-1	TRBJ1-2	SALAGGGYT
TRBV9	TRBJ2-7	ASSPFVTGYEQY
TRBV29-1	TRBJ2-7	SVRTAYEQY
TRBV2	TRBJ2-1	ASSVGGFAYNEQF
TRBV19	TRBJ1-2	ASSIDHRDYGYT
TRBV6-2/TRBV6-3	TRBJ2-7	ASSYVRDRDTTFSYEQY
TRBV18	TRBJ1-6	ASSYHAQGISNSPLH
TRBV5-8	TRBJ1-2	ASSPGQAFYGYT
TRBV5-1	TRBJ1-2	ASSVDDRGVYGYT
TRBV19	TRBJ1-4	ASSIVTGWTTNEKLF
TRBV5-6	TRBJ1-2	ASSLVGSTAAYNYGYT
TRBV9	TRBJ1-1	ASSVSGHKNTEAF
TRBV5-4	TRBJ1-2	ASSLAVRTGVYGYT
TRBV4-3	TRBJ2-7	ASSQDVRTGGTYEQY
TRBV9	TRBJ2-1	ASSLGSSYNEQF
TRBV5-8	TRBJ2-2	ASSLASRYANTGELF
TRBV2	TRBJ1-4	ASRQTTNEKLF
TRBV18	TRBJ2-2	ASSPPDRGTGELF
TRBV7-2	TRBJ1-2	ASSLKQGDNYGYT
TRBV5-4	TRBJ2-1	ASSFGGKNEQF
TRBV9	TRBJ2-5	ASSGRTAGTSGGYDQETQY
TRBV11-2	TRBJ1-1	ASSLDRGLLAF
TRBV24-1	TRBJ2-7	ANKGDRGYEQY
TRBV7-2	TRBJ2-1	ASSLSGGVGNEQF
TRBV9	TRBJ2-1	ASSAGKGGNEQF
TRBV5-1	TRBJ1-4	ASSLARRVGDNEKLF
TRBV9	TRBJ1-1	ASSVSEGAGEDTEAF
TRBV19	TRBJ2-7	ASSIQGSYEQY
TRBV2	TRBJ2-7	ASKRGPPYEQY
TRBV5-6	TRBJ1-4	ASSLGYAGNNEKLF
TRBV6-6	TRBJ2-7	ASSSGTDFYEQY
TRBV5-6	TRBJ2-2	ASSLRLAGFNTGELF
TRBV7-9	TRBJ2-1	ASSVELAASLRGEQF
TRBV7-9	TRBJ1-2	ASSLDPGASRGYT
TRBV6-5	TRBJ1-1	ASSLQGGLTEAF
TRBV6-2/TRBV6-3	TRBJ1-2	ASSSGTGNFGGYT
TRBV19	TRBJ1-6	ASSFRDRGYSPLH
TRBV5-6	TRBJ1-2	ASSLALDRRYGYT
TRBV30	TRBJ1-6	AWAQTGRTSPLH
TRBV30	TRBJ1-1	AWSVHRGGNTEAF
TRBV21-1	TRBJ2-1	ASSTGSGEGEQF